This T cell receptor beta chain was obtained from a study of T cell changes during pregnancy in multiple sclerosis. TCRdb's table, derived via immunoSEQ multiplex PCR, lists solely in-frame clones and lacks some. The sample holds 75,000 to 80,000 clones; around 93% are singletons and the top ten take around 0.75%. This clone was seen once. CDR1 SGDLS and CDR2 YYNGEE come from the germline V gene. The ends lost 0 bases at V and 1 base at J; junction bases unmatched: 12. There are 19 residues in the CDR3. Here the sequenced sample was peripheral blood, taken in the second trimester of pregnancy. This rearrangement joins TRBV9 to TRBJ2-3; 9 nucleotides line up with TRBD2. The receptor comes from a female donor in good health, enrolled as a control in a pregnancy study. The CDR3 bases are TGTGCCAGCAGCGTAGCTACGGGCGGGGGGGCCTCTCGCACAGATACGCAGTATTTT. Its translation: CASSVATGGGASRTDTQYF.